Below are 22 T cell receptor beta chains sequenced from a single sample in a study of graft-versus-host responses after intestinal transplantation. Libraries were prepared by immunoSEQ multiplex PCR; TCRdb keeps only in-frame clonotypes and omits some of them. Here the sample spans about 97,000 clones, approximately 90% being singletons. Sequencing used PBMCs, obtained 450 to 480 days after intestinal transplant. The source of these receptors is a human patient who received an intestinal transplant, so some T cells may come from the graft donor.

The V and J genes are TRBV9 and TRBJ1-6, with D tentatively TRBD1 (6 bases). The V end lost 2 bases, the J end lost 14 bases, and 23 bases lay between the germline ends. Looked up from germline, CDR1 is SGDLS and CDR2 is YYNGEE. This CDR3 has 16 residues. The chain's CDR3 is CASSVHRDGGRGTLHF. DNA of the CDR3: TGTGCCAGCAGCGTCCACCGGGACGGGGGAAGGGGGACCCTCCACTTT.

The chain couples TRBV15 to TRBJ2-5, with D possibly TRBD1 on 6 matching bases. The J call may be faulty, since TRBJ2-7 better matches the DNA end. Germline CDR1 is LNHNV and CDR2 is YYDKDF (reference sequence). The CDR3 has 13 residues. CDR3 nucleotide sequence: TGTGCCACCAGACCGGGACACCAATACGAGCAGTACTTC. Amino acids: CATRPGHQYEQYF.

This chain connects TRBV6-6 to TRBJ2-5; D is undetermined. Between the trimmed V and J ends, which lost 6 bases and 5 bases, there was a span of 10 bases. CDR1 MNHNY and CDR2 SVGAGI come from the germline V gene (reference sequence). This CDR3 spans 12 amino acids. The DNA of the CDR3 is TGTGCCAGCAGAACTTTGGGGGAGACCCAGTACTTC. Encoded protein: CASRTLGETQYF.

The chain links TRBV11-2 to TRBJ2-7, with no clear D. CDR1 and CDR2 (germline): SGHAT, FQNNGV. This CDR3 has 12 amino acids. V was pared by 5 bases and J by 2 bases, with 7 bases between. The CDR3 is CASSPGTYEQYF. As DNA, the CDR3 is TGTGCCAGCAGCCCTGGGACCTACGAGCAGTACTTC.

This chain uses TRBV7-2 with TRBJ2-1; D ambiguous. Germline CDR1 SGHTA, CDR2 FQGNSA. V lost 0 bases to trimming and J lost 15 bases, with 18 bases between them. The CDR3 length is 14 residues. The DNA for the CDR3 is TGTGCCAGCAGCTTAGCCGGGCCAAGATATGGACCGTTCTTC. Its protein is CASSLAGPRYGPFF.

This clone was recorded once. The J gene is TRBJ1-6, the V gene TRBV10-3; TRBD1 aligns across 9 bases. This CDR3 has 15 residues. Per the germline V gene, CDR1 is ENHRY and CDR2 is SYGVKD. J lost 7 bases, V lost 3 bases, and 4 bases had no gene match. The CDR3 region is CAISDVDRGNSPLHF. The CDR3 DNA reads as TGTGCCATCAGTGATGTTGACAGGGGGAATTCACCCCTCCACTTT.

The chain couples TRBV6-5 to TRBJ1-1, with D maybe TRBD1 (6 bases). Looked up from germline, CDR1 is MNHEY and CDR2 is SVGAGI. V was shortened by 5 bases and J by 1 base, with 11 bases between the two germline ends. This CDR3 is built from 14 residues. The CDR3 is CASSVYRENTEAFF. The DNA of the CDR3 is TGTGCCAGCAGTGTATACAGGGAGAACACTGAAGCTTTCTTT.

This clone occurred once. The chain is built from TRBV19 and TRBJ2-7, with 12 positions matching TRBD1. After removal of 1 base from V and 2 bases from J, the junction contained 3 bases not matched to a gene. The CDR3 has 16 amino acids. Germline CDR1 is LNHDA and CDR2 is SQIVND (reference sequence). CDR3 sequence (DNA): TGTGCCAGTAGTATAGCCGGGACAGGGGGCGCCTACGAGCAGTACTTC. This translates into CASSIAGTGGAYEQYF.

The chain combines TRBV9 with TRBJ2-5; 9 positions match TRBD1. Germline CDR1 reads SGDLS; CDR2 reads YYNGEE. This CDR3 spans 16 amino acids. The trim removed 4 bases at V and 5 bases at J, leaving 12 bases unmatched. In DNA form, the CDR3 reads TGTGCCAGCAGCCAAAGACAGGGGGGTTCGTGGGAGACCCAGTACTTC. It is translated as CASSQRQGGSWETQYF.

This clone has a single count. This rearrangement joins TRBV4-1 to TRBJ1-1, with 7 bases aligning to TRBD1. CDR1 is MGHRA and CDR2 is YSYEKL in the germline V gene. The CDR3 has 14 amino acids. V was clipped by 4 bases and J by 8 bases; unmatched bases: 10. The CDR3 coding sequence is TGCGCCAGCAGCCCGACAGGGAGTATTCCAGAAGCTTTCTTT. Its protein is CASSPTGSIPEAFF.

V is TRBV9 and J is TRBJ2-5; the D is unclear. The J call is doubtful: the DNA matches TRBJ2-7 better. Germline lookup yields CDR1 SGDLS and CDR2 YYNGEE. The CDR3 loop spans 11 amino acids. For the CDR3, the DNA is TGTGCCAGCAGCGCCCGTTACGAGCAGTACTTC. It yields the protein CASSARYEQYF.

The gene calls are TRBV6-1 and TRBJ2-5; D ambiguous. The CDR3 contains 16 residues. Germline V gene sequence: CDR1 MNHNS, CDR2 SASEGT. V lost 2 bases and J lost 4, with 17 bases in between. The CDR3 nucleotides are TGTGCCAGCAGTGAATGGGATTTAGGGCTTCCAGAGACCCAGTACTTC. Amino acid sequence: CASSEWDLGLPETQYF.

The gene calls are TRBV2 and TRBJ2-7, with TRBD1 identical over 7 bases. Looked up from germline, CDR1 is SNHLY and CDR2 is FYNNEI. This CDR3 region has 13 residues. V shed 6 bases and J 2 bases; nucleotides not matched to a gene: 4. Here the CDR3 DNA reads TGTGCCAGCAGGGGGGACAGTCCCTACGAGCAGTACTTC. Amino acids: CASRGDSPYEQYF.

The chain recombines TRBV7-3 with TRBJ2-2; D is possibly TRBD1 or TRBD2 (7 bases each). The V and J ends lost 2 bases and 7 bases respectively, with 20 bases between them. Germline CDR1 and CDR2: SGHTA and FQGTGA. This CDR3 is built from 17 residues. In nucleotides, the CDR3 is TGTGCCAGCAGCTTACCCCCCGCCCAGGGGGGGGTCGGGGAGCTGTTTTTT. Its protein product is CASSLPPAQGGVGELFF.

The J gene is TRBJ1-1, the V gene TRBV19; D gene uncertain. CDR1 and CDR2 from the germline V gene are LNHDA and SQIVND (reference sequence). This CDR3 is 13 amino acids long. Trimming took 3 bases from V and 1 from J, leaving 6 bases between them. Written as DNA, the CDR3 is TGTGCCAGTAGTATCTTTGGGAACACTGAAGCTTTCTTT. This sequence encodes CASSIFGNTEAFF.

This chain connects TRBV19 to TRBJ2-1; 7 nucleotides match TRBD2. From germline, CDR1 is LNHDA and CDR2 SQIVND (reference sequence). The CDR3 is made up of 16 amino acids. V lost 4 bases, J lost 3 bases, and 9 bases stayed unmatched. The CDR3 DNA follows: TGTGCCAGTAGTAGGGTAGCGGGTCGGATCTACAATGAGCAGTTCTTC. Translated: CASSRVAGRIYNEQFF.

The rearrangement links TRBV14 to TRBJ1-6; 8 positions match TRBD1. The CDR3 has 16 residues. J was trimmed by 5 bases and V by 4 bases; bases with no gene match: 7. Germline CDR1 reads SGHDN; CDR2 reads FVKESK. DNA of the CDR3: TGTGCCAGCAGCCGCAAGAGGACAGGGAATAATTCACCCCTCCACTTT. Translation: CASSRKRTGNNSPLHF.

The chain uses TRBV19 and TRBJ1-1; maybe TRBD1 (6 bases). The CDR3 sequence is 15 residues long. Trimming cost V 5 bases and J 5 bases, with 18 bases left between them. Per the germline V gene, CDR1 is LNHDA and CDR2 is SQIVND (reference sequence). This chain's CDR3 is CASSVIPGVGTEAFF. In DNA form, the CDR3 reads TGTGCCAGTAGTGTCATACCAGGGGTTGGGACTGAAGCTTTCTTT.

DNA of the CDR3: TGTGCCAGCAGCTTAGGGACAGGGGCCGGCGAGCAGTACTTC. Translating it yields CASSLGTGAGEQYF. The chain uses TRBV11-2 and TRBJ2-7; 9 bases map to TRBD1. The CDR3 covers 14 residues. The junction had 4 bases not matched to a gene; V was cut back by 1 base and J by 6 bases. Germline V gene lookup returns CDR1 SGHAT and CDR2 FQNNGV.

This clone was observed a handful of times. The same CDR3 also results from other DNA sequences found in this sample. The genes are TRBV5-4 and TRBJ1-1; 10 bases fit TRBD1. This CDR3 region has 14 residues. Germline lookup yields CDR1 SGHNT and CDR2 YYREEE (reference sequence). With 2 bases clipped from V and 7 bases from J, the junction kept 5 bases outside the gene matches. CDR3: CASSFDDRGHEAFF. The CDR3 coding sequence is TGTGCCAGCAGCTTTGACGACAGGGGGCATGAAGCTTTCTTT.

This chain links TRBV19 with TRBJ2-5; 8 bases match TRBD2. The germline V gene encodes CDR1 LNHDA and CDR2 SQIVND (reference sequence). V lost 10 bases to trimming and J lost 9 bases; unmatched junction nucleotides: 7. CDR3 length equals 11 residues. The CDR3 sequence is CATGTRAPQYF. The CDR3 bases are TGTGCCACCGGGACTAGGGCGCCCCAGTACTTC.

The genes are TRBV4-1 and TRBJ2-5; 7 nucleotides align to TRBD2. V trimming: 4 bases; J trimming: 5 bases; junction bases outside the gene matches: 16. Germline V gene lookup returns CDR1 MGHRA and CDR2 YSYEKL. The CDR3 sequence is 17 residues long. CDR3 sequence reads: CASSLEREGGGGETQYF. CDR3 DNA sequence: TGCGCCAGCAGCCTCGAGAGGGAAGGTGGCGGGGGTGAGACCCAGTACTTC.